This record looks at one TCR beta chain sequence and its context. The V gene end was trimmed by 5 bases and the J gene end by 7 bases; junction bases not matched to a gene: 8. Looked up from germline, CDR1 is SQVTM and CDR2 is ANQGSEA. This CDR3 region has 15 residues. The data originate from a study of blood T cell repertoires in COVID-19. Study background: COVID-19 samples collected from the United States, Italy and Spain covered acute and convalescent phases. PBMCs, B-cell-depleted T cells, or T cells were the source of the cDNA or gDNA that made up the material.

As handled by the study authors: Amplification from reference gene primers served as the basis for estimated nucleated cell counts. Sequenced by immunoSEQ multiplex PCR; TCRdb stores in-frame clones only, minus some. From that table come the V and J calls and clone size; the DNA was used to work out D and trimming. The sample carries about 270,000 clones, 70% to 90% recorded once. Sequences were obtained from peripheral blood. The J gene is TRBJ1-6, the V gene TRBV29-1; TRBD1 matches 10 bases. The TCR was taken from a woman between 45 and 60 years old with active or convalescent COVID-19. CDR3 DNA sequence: TGCAGCGTTAGTCCGGGACAGGGGTCCAATTCACCCCTCCACTTT. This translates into CSVSPGQGSNSPLHF.